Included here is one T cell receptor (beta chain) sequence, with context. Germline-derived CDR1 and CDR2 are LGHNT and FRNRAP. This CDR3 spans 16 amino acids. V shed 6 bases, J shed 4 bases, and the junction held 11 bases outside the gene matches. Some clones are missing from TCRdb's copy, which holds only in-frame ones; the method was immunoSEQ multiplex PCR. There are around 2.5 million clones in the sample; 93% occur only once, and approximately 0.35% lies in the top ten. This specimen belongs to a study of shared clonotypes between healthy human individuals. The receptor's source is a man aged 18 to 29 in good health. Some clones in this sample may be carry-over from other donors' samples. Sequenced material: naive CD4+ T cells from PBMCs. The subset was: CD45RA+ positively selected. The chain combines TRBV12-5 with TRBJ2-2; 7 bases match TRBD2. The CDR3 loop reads CASGSPTGEGTGELFF. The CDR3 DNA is TGTGCTAGTGGCTCACCCACGGGGGAGGGCACCGGGGAGCTGTTTTTT.